The entry below describes one T cell receptor beta chain. No antigen is known for it. CDR3 size: 12 residues. V lost 2 bases and J lost 11, with 7 bases in between. Germline lookup yields CDR1 MDHEN and CDR2 SYDVKM. These data belong to a study of T cell responses to AZD1222 COVID-19 vaccine. Here immunoSEQ multiplex PCR was the method, and the copy in TCRdb shows in-frame clones only, minus some. Of roughly 140,000 clones in the sample, about 91% were seen once. General observations from the study: CD4 TCRs linked to vaccination spanned spike, dominating at 160-218 and 743-854. Nearly half of unique spike-specific TCRs reportedly avoided B.1.351 and B.1.1.7 mutated regions. The peak T cell response came first, and repertoires were sampled only after it. There were mostly white British donors and more females than males, and clonal diversity was possibly underestimated.

The receptor's source is an adult in good health. V gene TRBV28 combines with J gene TRBJ1-6; no firm D call. This material consisted of peripheral blood, taken on day 0 of MenACWY control vaccination. The CDR3 nucleotides are TGTGCCAGCAGTTTAGGGAAGACACCCCTCCACTTT. It encodes CASSLGKTPLHF.